Described below is a single T cell receptor beta chain sequence and its context. Its antigen is undetermined. The sample comes from a study of vaccination effects on CD4 cells after COVID-19. Culturing for 10 days preceded CD4+ T cell isolation. Trimming left V 2 bases short and J 7 bases short, with 8 bases between. This CDR3 is built from 12 residues. Sequencing was performed with immunoSEQ multiplex PCR; in TCRdb, only in-frame clones are kept and a portion is missing. The table records about 50,000 clones, roughly 80% of them present only once. The TCR comes from a human donor who received a COVID-19 vaccine. This chain joins TRBV23-1 and TRBJ1-1; possibly TRBD1 for D (5 bases). TRBV23-1 is flagged as an ORF with uncertain function. The sequencing here drew on CD4+ T cells from PBMCs cultured without peptide, taken before COVID-19 vaccination. CDR3 protein: CASSQEGVEAFF. The DNA for the CDR3 is TGCGCCAGCAGTCAAGAAGGGGTTGAAGCTTTCTTT.